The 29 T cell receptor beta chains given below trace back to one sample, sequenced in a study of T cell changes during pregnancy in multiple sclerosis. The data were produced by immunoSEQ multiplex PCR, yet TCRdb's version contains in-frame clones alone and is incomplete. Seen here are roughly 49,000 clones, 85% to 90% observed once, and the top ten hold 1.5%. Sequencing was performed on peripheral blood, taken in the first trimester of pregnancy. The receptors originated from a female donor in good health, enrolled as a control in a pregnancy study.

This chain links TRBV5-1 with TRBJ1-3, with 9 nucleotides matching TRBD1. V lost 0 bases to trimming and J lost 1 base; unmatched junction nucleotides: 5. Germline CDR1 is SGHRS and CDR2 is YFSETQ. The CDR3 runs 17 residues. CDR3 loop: CASSLGGTGTSGNTIYF. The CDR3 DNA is TGCGCCAGCAGCTTGGGGGGGACAGGGACGTCTGGAAACACCATATATTTT.

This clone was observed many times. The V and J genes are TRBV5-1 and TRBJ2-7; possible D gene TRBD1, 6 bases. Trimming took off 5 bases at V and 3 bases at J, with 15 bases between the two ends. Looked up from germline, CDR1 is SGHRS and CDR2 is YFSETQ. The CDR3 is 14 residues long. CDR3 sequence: CASSAGTGHYEQYF. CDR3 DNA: TGCGCCAGCAGTGCCGGGACGGGACACTACGAGCAGTACTTC. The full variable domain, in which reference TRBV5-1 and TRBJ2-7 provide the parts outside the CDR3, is KAGVTQTPRYLIKTRGQQVTLSCSPISGHRSVSWYQQTPGQGLQFLFEYFSETQRNKGNFPGRFSGRQFSNSRSEMNVSTLELGDSALYLCASSAGTGHYEQYFGPGTRLTVT.

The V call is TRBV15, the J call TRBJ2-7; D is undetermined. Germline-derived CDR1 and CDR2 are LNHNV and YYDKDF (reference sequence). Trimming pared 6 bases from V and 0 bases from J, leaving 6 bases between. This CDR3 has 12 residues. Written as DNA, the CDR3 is TGTGCCACCAGTTTCGGCTCCTACGAGCAGTACTTC. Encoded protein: CATSFGSYEQYF.

CDR3 sequence (DNA): TGCGCCAGCAGCTTGGATGGCAGGCAGGACTACAATGAGCAGTTCTTC. Protein: CASSLDGRQDYNEQFF. This rearrangement joins TRBV5-1 to TRBJ2-1; D is uncertain. The CDR3 is made up of 16 amino acids. The germline gives CDR1 SGHRS, CDR2 YFSETQ. The V gene lost 0 bases and the J gene lost 3 bases, with 13 bases spanning the gap. Together with reference TRBV5-1 and TRBJ2-1, the CDR3 gives the full variable domain: KAGVTQTPRYLIKTRGQQVTLSCSPISGHRSVSWYQQTPGQGLQFLFEYFSETQRNKGNFPGRFSGRQFSNSRSEMNVSTLELGDSALYLCASSLDGRQDYNEQFFGPGTRLTVL.

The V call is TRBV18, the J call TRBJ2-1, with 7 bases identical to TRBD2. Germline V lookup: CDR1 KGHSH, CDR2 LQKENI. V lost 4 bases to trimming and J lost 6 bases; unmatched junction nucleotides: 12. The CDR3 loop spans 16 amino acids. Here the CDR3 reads CASSRIPGTTANEQFF. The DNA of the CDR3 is TGTGCCAGCTCACGCATACCCGGGACTACTGCCAATGAGCAGTTCTTC.

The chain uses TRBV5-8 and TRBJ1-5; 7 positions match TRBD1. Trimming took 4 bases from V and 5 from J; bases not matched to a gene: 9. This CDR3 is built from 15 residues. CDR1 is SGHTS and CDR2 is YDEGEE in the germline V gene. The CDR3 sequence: CASSNRDSSDQPQHF. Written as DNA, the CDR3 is TGTGCCAGCAGCAACCGGGACAGCTCTGATCAGCCCCAGCATTTT.

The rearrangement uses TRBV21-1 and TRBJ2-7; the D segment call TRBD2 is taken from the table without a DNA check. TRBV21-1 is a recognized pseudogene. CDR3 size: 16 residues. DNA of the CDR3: TGTGCCAGCAGCAACGGAGGTAGCGGGGGATTCTACGAGCAGTACTTC. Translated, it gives CASSNGGSGGFYEQYF.

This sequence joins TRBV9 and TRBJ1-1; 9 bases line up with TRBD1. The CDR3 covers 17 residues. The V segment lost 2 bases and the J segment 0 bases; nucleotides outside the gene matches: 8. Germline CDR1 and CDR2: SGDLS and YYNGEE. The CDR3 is CASSVRPGTGMNTEAFF. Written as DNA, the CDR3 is TGTGCCAGCAGCGTTCGTCCCGGGACAGGGATGAACACTGAAGCTTTCTTT. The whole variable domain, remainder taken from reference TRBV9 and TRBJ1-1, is DSGVTQTPKHLITATGQRVTLRCSPRSGDLSVYWYQQSLDQGLQFLIQYYNGEERAKGNILERFSAQQFPDLHSELNLSSLELGDSALYFCASSVRPGTGMNTEAFFGQGTRLTVV.

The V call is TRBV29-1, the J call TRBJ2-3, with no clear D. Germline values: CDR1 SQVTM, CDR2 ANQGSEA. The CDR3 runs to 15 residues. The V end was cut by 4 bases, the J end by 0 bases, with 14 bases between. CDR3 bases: TGCAGCGTTGTGTCAACCCAGACTAGCACAGATACGCAGTATTTT. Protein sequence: CSVVSTQTSTDTQYF.

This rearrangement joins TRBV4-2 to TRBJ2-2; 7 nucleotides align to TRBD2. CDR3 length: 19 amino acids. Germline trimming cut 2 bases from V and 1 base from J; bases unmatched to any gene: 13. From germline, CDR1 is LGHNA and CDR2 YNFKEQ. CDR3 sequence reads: CASSQWDSSGGRNTGELFF. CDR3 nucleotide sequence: TGTGCCAGCAGCCAATGGGATTCGTCCGGCGGGAGGAACACCGGGGAGCTGTTTTTT.

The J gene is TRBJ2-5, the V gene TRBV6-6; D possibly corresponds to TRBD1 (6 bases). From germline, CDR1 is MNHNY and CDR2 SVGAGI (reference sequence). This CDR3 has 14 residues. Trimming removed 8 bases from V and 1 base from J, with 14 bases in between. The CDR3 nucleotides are TGTGCCAGCTTTCCGACAGGCGTCCAAGAGACCCAGTACTTC. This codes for CASFPTGVQETQYF.

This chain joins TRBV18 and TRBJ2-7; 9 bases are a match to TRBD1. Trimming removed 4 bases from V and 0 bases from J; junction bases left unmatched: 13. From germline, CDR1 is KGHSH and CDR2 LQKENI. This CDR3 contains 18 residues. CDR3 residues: CASSLSGQGIYDSYEQYF. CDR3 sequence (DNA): TGTGCCAGCTCACTATCGGGACAGGGAATCTATGACTCCTACGAGCAGTACTTC.

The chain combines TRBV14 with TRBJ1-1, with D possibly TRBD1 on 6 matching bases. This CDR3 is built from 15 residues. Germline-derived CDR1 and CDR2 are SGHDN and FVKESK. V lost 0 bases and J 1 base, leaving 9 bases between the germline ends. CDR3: CASSQEGHSNTEAFF. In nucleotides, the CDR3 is TGTGCCAGCAGCCAAGAGGGACACTCGAACACTGAAGCTTTCTTT.

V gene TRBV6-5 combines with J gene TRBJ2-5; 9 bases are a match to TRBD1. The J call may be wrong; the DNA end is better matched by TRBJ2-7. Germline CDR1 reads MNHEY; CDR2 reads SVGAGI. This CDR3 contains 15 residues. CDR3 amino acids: CASSYSNRGLYEQYF. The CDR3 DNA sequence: TGTGCCAGCAGTTACTCGAACAGGGGGCTCTACGAGCAGTACTTC.

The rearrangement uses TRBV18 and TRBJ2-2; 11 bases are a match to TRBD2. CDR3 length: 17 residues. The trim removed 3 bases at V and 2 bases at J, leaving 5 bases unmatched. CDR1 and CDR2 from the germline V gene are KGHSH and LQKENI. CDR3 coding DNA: TGTGCCAGCTCACCTCAGACTAGCGGGGTTAACACCGGGGAGCTGTTTTTT. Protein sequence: CASSPQTSGVNTGELFF.

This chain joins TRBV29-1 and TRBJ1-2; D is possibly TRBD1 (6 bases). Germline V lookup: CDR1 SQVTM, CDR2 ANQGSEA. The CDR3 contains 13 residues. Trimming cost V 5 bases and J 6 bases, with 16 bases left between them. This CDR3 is CSVKNAQGHGYTF. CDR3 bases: TGCAGCGTTAAGAACGCACAGGGCCATGGCTACACCTTC.

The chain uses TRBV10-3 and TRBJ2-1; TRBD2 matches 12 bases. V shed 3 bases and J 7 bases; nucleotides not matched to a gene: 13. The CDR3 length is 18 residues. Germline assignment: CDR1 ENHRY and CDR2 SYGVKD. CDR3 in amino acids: CAISDSNVLAGGRNEQFF. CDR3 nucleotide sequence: TGTGCCATCAGTGATTCGAACGTGCTAGCGGGAGGGCGGAATGAGCAGTTCTTC.

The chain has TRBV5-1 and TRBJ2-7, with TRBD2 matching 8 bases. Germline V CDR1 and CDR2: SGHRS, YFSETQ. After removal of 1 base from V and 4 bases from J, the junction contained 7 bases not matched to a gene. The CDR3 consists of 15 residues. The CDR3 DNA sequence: TGCGCCAGCAGCTTGACTAGCGGTTCCTATTACGAGCAGTACTTC. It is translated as CASSLTSGSYYEQYF.

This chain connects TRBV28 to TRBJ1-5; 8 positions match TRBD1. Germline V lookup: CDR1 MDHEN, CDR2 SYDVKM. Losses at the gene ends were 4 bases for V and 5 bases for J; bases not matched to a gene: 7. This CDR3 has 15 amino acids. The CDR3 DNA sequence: TGTGCCAGCAGTTCAGAGGACAGGGCAGATCAGCCCCAGCATTTT. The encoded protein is CASSSEDRADQPQHF. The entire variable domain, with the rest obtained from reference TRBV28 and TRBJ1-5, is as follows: DVKVTQSSRYLVKRTGEKVFLECVQDMDHENMFWYRQDPGLGLRLIYFSYDVKMKEKGDIPEGYSVSREKKERFSLILESASTNQTSMYLCASSSEDRADQPQHFGDGTRLSIL.

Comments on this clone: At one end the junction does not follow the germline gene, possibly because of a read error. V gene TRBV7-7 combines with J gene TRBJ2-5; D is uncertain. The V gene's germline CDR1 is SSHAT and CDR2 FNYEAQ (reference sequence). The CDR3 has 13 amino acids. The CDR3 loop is CASSRELQETQYF. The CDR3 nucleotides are TGTGCTAGCAGCCGAGAATTGCAAGAGACCCAGTACTTC.

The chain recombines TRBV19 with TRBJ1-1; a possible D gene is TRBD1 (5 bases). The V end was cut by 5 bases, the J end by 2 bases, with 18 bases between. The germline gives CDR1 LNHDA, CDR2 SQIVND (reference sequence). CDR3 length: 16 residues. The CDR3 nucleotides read TGTGCCAGTAGTGGCCTAGTTGACAGTCTTAACACTGAAGCTTTCTTT. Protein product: CASSGLVDSLNTEAFF.

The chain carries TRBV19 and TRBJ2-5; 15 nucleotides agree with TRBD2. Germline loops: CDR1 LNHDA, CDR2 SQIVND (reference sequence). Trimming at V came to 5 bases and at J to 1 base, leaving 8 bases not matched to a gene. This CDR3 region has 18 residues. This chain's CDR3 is CASSPRTSGRALQETQYF. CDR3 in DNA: TGTGCCAGTAGTCCGCGGACTAGCGGGAGGGCCCTCCAAGAGACCCAGTACTTC.

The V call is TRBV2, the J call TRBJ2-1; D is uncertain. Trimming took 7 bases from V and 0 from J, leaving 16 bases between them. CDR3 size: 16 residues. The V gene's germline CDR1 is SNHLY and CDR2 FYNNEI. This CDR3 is CASTRGLASSYNEQFF. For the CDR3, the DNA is TGTGCCAGCACCCGAGGATTGGCGAGCTCCTACAATGAGCAGTTCTTC.

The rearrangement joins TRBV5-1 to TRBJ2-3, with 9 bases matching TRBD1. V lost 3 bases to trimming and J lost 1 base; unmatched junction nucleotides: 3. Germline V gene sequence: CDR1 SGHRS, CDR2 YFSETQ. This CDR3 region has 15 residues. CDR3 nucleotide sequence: TGCGCCAGCAGCTCTCGGACAGGGGGCACAGATACGCAGTATTTT. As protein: CASSSRTGGTDTQYF.

The CDR3 nucleotides read TGTGCCAGCAGTGCGGGTAGGAGCCCTTTACTGAACATTCAGTACTTC. Its protein is CASSAGRSPLLNIQYF. The chain combines TRBV6-1 with TRBJ2-4; no clear D. V was pared by 4 bases and J by 7 bases, with 20 bases between. This CDR3 spans 16 amino acids. CDR1 and CDR2 from the germline V gene are MNHNS and SASEGT.

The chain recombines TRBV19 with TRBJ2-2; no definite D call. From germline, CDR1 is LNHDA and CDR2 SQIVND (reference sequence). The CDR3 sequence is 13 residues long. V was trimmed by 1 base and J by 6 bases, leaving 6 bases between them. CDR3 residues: CASSIGGAGELFF. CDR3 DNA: TGTGCCAGTAGTATAGGAGGAGCCGGGGAGCTGTTTTTT.

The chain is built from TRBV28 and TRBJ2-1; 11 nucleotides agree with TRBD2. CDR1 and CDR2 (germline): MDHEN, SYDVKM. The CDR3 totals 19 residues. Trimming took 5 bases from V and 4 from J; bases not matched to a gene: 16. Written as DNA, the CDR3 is TGTGCCAGCAGTCGAATCGGGACTAGCGGCTCCAGGGTTTACAATGAGCAGTTCTTC. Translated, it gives CASSRIGTSGSRVYNEQFF.

CDR3 bases: TGTGCCAGCAGCGCTAGGGGGGGTAGCACAGATACGCAGTATTTT. This gives the protein CASSARGGSTDTQYF. The gene calls are TRBV7-9 and TRBJ2-3; perhaps TRBD2 as D (7 bases). The CDR3 has 15 residues. In germline, CDR1 is SEHNR, CDR2 FQNEAQ (reference sequence). V gave up 5 bases and J gave up 0 bases, with 12 bases separating them.

CDR3 region: CASAAGKGGEQFF. As DNA, the CDR3 is TGTGCCAGTGCTGCAGGGAAGGGCGGTGAGCAGTTCTTC. J is TRBJ2-1 and V is TRBV27; the D gene is possibly TRBD1 (5 bases). With 9 bases removed from V and 9 bases from J, the gap between germline ends came to 18 bases. CDR1 and CDR2 (germline): MNHEY, SMNVEV (reference sequence). This CDR3 is 13 amino acids long.